This passage covers 24 T cell receptor beta chains from one sample sequenced in a study of Tregs in tolerant kidney transplant recipients (dated by TCRdb to the late 2010s). Library creation used the immunoSEQ multiplex PCR assay. TCRdb holds this immuneACCESS table with in-frame rearrangements only. Some clones are missing; in checked studies, unresolved V genes explain under half, and the rest has no known cause. The sample table shows 35,000 to 55,000 clones, and about 89% are seen once. The ten largest make up around 0.7% of the sample. Input material: Tregs from blood. All receptors derive from a human donor in good health.

This clone has a handful of counts. The V call is TRBV6-1, the J call TRBJ1-3; D ambiguous. This CDR3 comprises 14 residues. The germline V and J ends were trimmed by 2 bases and 4 bases, with 9 bases remaining between them. Germline V gives CDR1 MNHNS, CDR2 SASEGT. The CDR3 reads CASSERVRGNTIYF. For the CDR3, the DNA is TGTGCCAGCAGTGAAAGGGTACGCGGAAACACCATATATTTT.

The genes are TRBV5-1 and TRBJ1-3, with no clear D. Per germline, CDR1 SGHRS and CDR2 YFSETQ. Trimming removed 2 bases from V and 0 bases from J, with 6 bases in between. The CDR3 is 14 residues long. CDR3 sequence: CASSFGISGNTIYF. The CDR3 DNA reads TGCGCCAGCAGCTTTGGGATCTCTGGAAACACCATATATTTT.

The chain links TRBV5-6 to TRBJ2-2; D could derive from TRBD1 or TRBD2 (6 bases each). The CDR3 extends over 14 amino acids. Trimming removed 2 bases from V and 4 bases from J, with 9 bases in between. Germline CDR1 SGHDT, CDR2 YYEEEE. The CDR3 loop is CASSLGGITGELFF. CDR3 DNA sequence: TGTGCCAGCAGCTTAGGGGGGATCACCGGGGAGCTGTTTTTT.

The chain employs TRBV10-1 and TRBJ2-2; D is unresolved. Germline V lookup: CDR1 WNHNN, CDR2 SYGVQD (reference sequence). This CDR3 has 14 amino acids. Trimming cost V 4 bases and J 8 bases, with 14 bases left between them. CDR3 nucleotides: TGCGCCAGCAGTGTTTCGACTTTCGCTGGGGAGCTGTTTTTT. Translation gives CASSVSTFAGELFF.

The genes are TRBV5-1 and TRBJ1-1; 8 bases align to TRBD1. J gave up 1 base and V 3 bases, and 11 bases lay outside the gene matches. The CDR3 runs 17 residues. CDR1 is SGHRS and CDR2 is YFSETQ in the germline V gene. The CDR3 nucleotides read TGCGCCAGCAGCTGGCTTTGGCAGGGGGCCCCGAACACTGAAGCTTTCTTT. Amino acids: CASSWLWQGAPNTEAFF. The full variable domain, with the rest looked up from reference TRBV5-1 and TRBJ1-1, is KAGVTQTPRYLIKTRGQQVTLSCSPISGHRSVSWYQQTPGQGLQFLFEYFSETQRNKGNFPGRFSGRQFSNSRSEMNVSTLELGDSALYLCASSWLWQGAPNTEAFFGQGTRLTVV.

Written as DNA, the CDR3 is TGCGCCAGCAGCCGCACGGGACAGGTAGGAGATACGCAGTATTTT. It translates to CASSRTGQVGDTQYF. The chain joins TRBV5-1 to TRBJ2-3; 8 nucleotides align to TRBD1. Trimming cost V 4 bases and J 5 bases; bases outside gene matches: 9. The CDR3 contains 15 residues. The germline V gene has CDR1 SGHRS and CDR2 YFSETQ.

The chain recombines TRBV9 with TRBJ1-2; D perhaps matches TRBD1 (5 bases). V dropped 0 bases and J dropped 4 bases, with 13 bases sitting between them. This CDR3 has 15 amino acids. CDR1 is SGDLS, CDR2 YYNGEE, per germline. DNA of the CDR3: TGTGCCAGCAGCGTAGGGGGACTGAGCTTCTATGGCTACACCTTC. As protein: CASSVGGLSFYGYTF.

This rearrangement joins TRBV7-9 to TRBJ2-1; TRBD2 matches at 8 bases. The CDR3 runs to 14 residues. V lost 4 bases and J lost 8; bases outside the gene matches: 7. Germline loops: CDR1 SEHNR, CDR2 FQNEAQ (reference sequence). CDR3 amino acids: CASSSLNSGDEQFF. CDR3 coding DNA: TGTGCCAGCAGCTCCTTGAATAGCGGGGATGAGCAGTTCTTC.

This clone was seen only once. The chain carries TRBV6-1 and TRBJ1-4, with 8 nucleotides matching TRBD1. V shed 4 bases and J 1 base; nucleotides not matched to a gene: 2. The CDR3 length is 15 residues. The germline CDR1 and CDR2 sequences are MNHNS and SASEGT. CDR3 loop: CASSARGQTNEKLFF. The DNA for the CDR3 is TGTGCCAGCAGTGCCAGGGGGCAAACTAATGAAAAACTGTTTTTT.

The V call is TRBV5-1, the J call TRBJ2-3, with 10 bases aligning to TRBD2. The CDR3 is 17 residues long. V lost 1 base, J lost 0 bases, and 5 bases stayed unmatched. Germline V gene lookup returns CDR1 SGHRS and CDR2 YFSETQ. CDR3 in DNA: TGCGCCAGCAGCTTGATTCGGACTAGCGGTAGCACAGATACGCAGTATTTT. Amino acids: CASSLIRTSGSTDTQYF. The full variable domain, completed using reference TRBV5-1 and TRBJ2-3, is KAGVTQTPRYLIKTRGQQVTLSCSPISGHRSVSWYQQTPGQGLQFLFEYFSETQRNKGNFPGRFSGRQFSNSRSEMNVSTLELGDSALYLCASSLIRTSGSTDTQYFGPGTRLTVL.

This clone was seen a single time. This chain uses TRBV7-9 with TRBJ2-7; D unclear. Germline assignment: CDR1 SEHNR and CDR2 FQNEAQ (reference sequence). The V end was cut by 4 bases, the J end by 4 bases, with 8 bases between. This CDR3 comprises 12 residues. The CDR3 sequence is CASSSLPYEQYF. The CDR3 nucleotides are TGTGCCAGCAGCTCTCTCCCGTACGAGCAGTACTTC. The complete variable domain, with remaining parts taken from reference TRBV7-9 and TRBJ2-7, reads DTGVSQNPRHKITKRGQNVTFRCDPISEHNRLYWYRQTLGQGPEFLTYFQNEAQLEKSRLLSDRFSAERPKGSFSTLEIQRTEQGDSAMYLCASSSLPYEQYFGPGTRLTVT.

The gene calls are TRBV10-3 and TRBJ1-1; a possible D gene is TRBD1 (5 bases). CDR1 and CDR2 from the germline V gene are ENHRY and SYGVKD. Trimming left V 3 bases short and J 1 base short, with 15 bases between. The CDR3 is 16 residues long. The CDR3 DNA sequence: TGTGCCATCAGTGATGTACCGGGACCTCCGAACACTGAAGCTTTCTTT. Translation: CAISDVPGPPNTEAFF.

The chain recombines TRBV19 with TRBJ1-2; D possibly corresponds to TRBD1 (6 bases). The CDR3 is 15 residues long. CDR1 LNHDA and CDR2 SQIVND come from the germline V gene (reference sequence). Trimming left V 0 bases short and J 4 bases short, with 12 bases between. For the CDR3, the DNA is TGTGCCAGTAGTATAGACCGCTGGGGGGCCTATGGCTACACCTTC. Its translation is CASSIDRWGAYGYTF.

The chain is built from TRBV5-1 and TRBJ2-1, with TRBD1 identical over 8 bases. The CDR3 covers 14 residues. The trim removed 3 bases at V and 3 bases at J, leaving 2 bases unmatched. The germline V gene encodes CDR1 SGHRS and CDR2 YFSETQ. The CDR3 loop is CASSWGTGYNEQFF. The CDR3 bases are TGCGCCAGCAGCTGGGGGACAGGCTACAATGAGCAGTTCTTC.

The J gene is TRBJ2-1, the V gene TRBV4-2; no firm D call. This CDR3 is built from 15 residues. Trimming removed 0 bases at V and 6 bases at J, with 12 bases between. Germline CDR1 and CDR2: LGHNA and YNFKEQ. CDR3 sequence reads: CASSQDLRITNEQFF. For the CDR3, the DNA is TGTGCCAGCAGCCAAGATCTTAGGATCACCAATGAGCAGTTCTTC.

The chain joins TRBV5-1 to TRBJ2-5; 11 bases fit TRBD1. Per germline, CDR1 SGHRS and CDR2 YFSETQ. CDR3 length: 16 amino acids. V lost 2 bases, J lost 5 bases, and 8 bases stayed unmatched. The CDR3 DNA follows: TGCGCCAGCAGCTTCGGATTGGACAGGGGGCTTGAGACCCAGTACTTC. It yields the protein CASSFGLDRGLETQYF.

V usage is TRBV2 and J usage is TRBJ2-3; unclear D gene. CDR1 and CDR2 from the germline V gene are SNHLY and FYNNEI. V was trimmed by 7 bases and J by 0 bases, leaving 11 bases between them. The CDR3 runs 14 residues. CDR3 protein: CASNGPSSTDTQYF. CDR3 DNA: TGTGCCAGCAATGGGCCCAGTAGCACAGATACGCAGTATTTT.

The V call is TRBV5-4, the J call TRBJ2-5; weak D call: TRBD2 (5 bases). CDR1 and CDR2 from the germline V gene are SGHNT and YYREEE (reference sequence). The CDR3 consists of 13 residues. V lost 2 bases and J 4 bases, leaving 9 bases between the germline ends. The DNA of the CDR3 is TGTGCCAGCAGCTTTGCAAGCGGAGAGACCCAGTACTTC. It is translated as CASSFASGETQYF.

The chain has TRBV5-4 and TRBJ2-2; 7 bases map to TRBD1. Germline CDR1 and CDR2: SGHNT and YYREEE (reference sequence). This CDR3 spans 16 amino acids. Trimming cost V 3 bases and J 1 base; bases outside gene matches: 6. The CDR3 sequence is CASSSWTGLNTGELFF. The DNA for the CDR3 is TGTGCCAGCAGCTCCTGGACAGGACTGAACACCGGGGAGCTGTTTTTT. Together with reference TRBV5-4 and TRBJ2-2, the CDR3 gives the full variable domain: ETGVTQSPTHLIKTRGQQVTLRCSSQSGHNTVSWYQQALGQGPQFIFQYYREEENGRGNFPPRFSGLQFPNYSSELNVNALELDDSALYLCASSSWTGLNTGELFFGEGSRLTVL.

The J gene is TRBJ1-1, the V gene TRBV29-1, with 7 bases aligning to TRBD1. This CDR3 has 13 amino acids. CDR1 is SQVTM and CDR2 is ANQGSEA in the germline V gene. V lost 0 bases to trimming and J lost 5 bases; unmatched junction nucleotides: 3. The CDR3: CSVEEGGRTEAFF. CDR3 bases: TGCAGCGTTGAAGAAGGGGGCCGGACTGAAGCTTTCTTT.

V is TRBV2 and J is TRBJ1-2; D call uncertain. The CDR3 consists of 14 residues. The germline gives CDR1 SNHLY, CDR2 FYNNEI. V dropped 4 bases and J dropped 7 bases, with 16 bases sitting between them. The CDR3 DNA is TGTGCCAGCAGTGGAACTCTTGATCCTGGTGGCTACACCTTC. Amino acid sequence: CASSGTLDPGGYTF.

This clone has just one count. V and J are TRBV2 and TRBJ2-5, with 10 bases identical to TRBD2. V gave up 7 bases and J gave up 5 bases; unmatched junction bases: 4. The CDR3 loop spans 13 amino acids. The germline CDR1 and CDR2 sequences are SNHLY and FYNNEI. CDR3 in DNA: TGTGCCAGCATGGGTAGCGGGAGGGAGACCCAGTACTTC. Residues: CASMGSGRETQYF.

The genes are TRBV7-2 and TRBJ2-7, with 12 nucleotides matching TRBD2. Germline trimming cut 5 bases from V and 0 bases from J; bases unmatched to any gene: 5. CDR3 length: 16 amino acids. The germline V gene encodes CDR1 SGHTA and CDR2 FQGNSA. The CDR3 loop reads CASSLRLAGASYEQYF. CDR3 DNA sequence: TGTGCCAGCAGCCTACGACTAGCGGGGGCCTCCTACGAGCAGTACTTC.

This sequence joins TRBV6-5 and TRBJ2-7; 8 bases are a match to TRBD1. The V segment lost 5 bases and the J segment 3 bases; nucleotides outside the gene matches: 6. Germline-derived CDR1 and CDR2 are MNHEY and SVGAGI. The length of the CDR3 is 14 residues. CDR3 coding DNA: TGTGCCAGCAGTGCGGACAGGGCCTTCTACGAGCAGTACTTC. The encoded protein is CASSADRAFYEQYF.